The 5 T cell receptor beta chains below come from one sample, sequenced in a study of Graves' ophthalmopathy and Graves' hyperthyroidism. The authors amplified TCR beta CDR3 regions from RNA transcripts. HTBI primers primed a first-round RT-PCR, and a second-round multiplex PCR followed. Each CDR3 protein gets one entry after TCRdb re-called the multiplex PCR reads with MiXCR. The sample includes almost 750,000 distinct CDR3 sequences, 35% to 50% of them seen just once. The sequenced sample was peripheral blood. The receptors stem from an adult man with Graves' ophthalmopathy.

This rearrangement joins TRBV19 to TRBJ1-1; no firm D call. Germline V gives CDR1 LNHDA, CDR2 SQIVND (reference sequence). CDR3 length: 14 residues. V lost 3 bases, J lost 1 base, and 9 bases lay in between. The CDR3 DNA is TGTGCCAGTAGTATGGGAGGGAAGAACACTGAAGCTTTCTTT. Its translation is CASSMGGKNTEAFF. The complete variable domain, with remaining parts taken from reference TRBV19 and TRBJ1-1, reads DGGITQSPKYLFRKEGQNVTLSCEQNLNHDAMYWYRQDPGQGLRLIYYSQIVNDFQKGDIAEGYSVSREKKESFPLTVTSAQKNPTAFYLCASSMGGKNTEAFFGQGTRLTVV.

The gene calls are TRBV20-1 and TRBJ1-1; a weak D match, TRBD1 (6 bases). V shed 5 bases and J shed 4 bases, with 11 bases lying between them. Germline V CDR1 and CDR2: DFQATT, SNEGSKA (reference sequence). This CDR3 comprises 12 residues. The CDR3 spells CSAGGRSTEAFF. CDR3 bases: TGCAGTGCTGGGGGGCGAAGCACTGAAGCTTTCTTT.

This chain uses TRBV10-3 with TRBJ2-7; 8 bases line up with TRBD1. V was clipped by 11 bases and J by 1 base; unmatched bases: 16. Germline V gives CDR1 ENHRY, CDR2 SYGVKD. The CDR3 sequence is 16 residues long. The CDR3 DNA reads as TGTGCCGGCAGTGACCCCAGGGGGCGAACGTCCTACGAGCAGTACTTC. It is translated as CAGSDPRGRTSYEQYF.

This clonotype came up many times. The rearrangement links TRBV12-3 or TRBV12-4 to TRBJ2-6; D is possibly TRBD1 (6 bases). V was shortened by 6 bases and J by 4 bases, with 13 bases between the two germline ends. The CDR3 spans 15 residues. In DNA, the CDR3 is TGTGCCAGCAGACTAACAGGGCTGGGGGCCAACGTCCTGACTTTC. This gives the protein CASRLTGLGANVLTF.

With regard to this clonotype: The missing conserved phenylalanine or tryptophan at the end of this CDR3 makes a read error likely. No DNA is shown, since the ends of the CDR3 on it are uncertain; the CDR3 is the one TCRdb lists. The rearrangement uses TRBV2 and TRBJ1-1; whether TRBD1, the table's D call, matches the DNA was not checked. The CDR3 is 9 amino acids in total, end residues counted. Germline V gene lookup returns CDR1 SNHLY and CDR2 FYNNEI. The CDR3 loop reads CASTPGGYY.